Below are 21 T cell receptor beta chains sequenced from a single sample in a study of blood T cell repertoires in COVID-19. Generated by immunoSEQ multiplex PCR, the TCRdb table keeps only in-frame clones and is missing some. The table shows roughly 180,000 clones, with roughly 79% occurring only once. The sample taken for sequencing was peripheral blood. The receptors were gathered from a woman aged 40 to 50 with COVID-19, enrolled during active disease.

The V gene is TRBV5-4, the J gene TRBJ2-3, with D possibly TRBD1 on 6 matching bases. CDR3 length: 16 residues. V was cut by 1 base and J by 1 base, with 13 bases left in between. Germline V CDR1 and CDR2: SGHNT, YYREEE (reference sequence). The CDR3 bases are TGTGCCAGCAGCTTGAAATGGGGACACGGCACAGATACGCAGTATTTT. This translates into CASSLKWGHGTDTQYF.

CDR3 nucleotide sequence: TGTGCCAGCAGCTTGGGCGTACAGAGAGCCGGGGAGCTGTTTTTT. Residues: CASSLGVQRAGELFF. This chain connects TRBV7-9 to TRBJ2-2; D ambiguous. Germline CDR1 SEHNR, CDR2 FQNEAQ (reference sequence). This CDR3 contains 15 residues. V lost 3 bases to trimming and J lost 6 bases, with 14 bases between them.

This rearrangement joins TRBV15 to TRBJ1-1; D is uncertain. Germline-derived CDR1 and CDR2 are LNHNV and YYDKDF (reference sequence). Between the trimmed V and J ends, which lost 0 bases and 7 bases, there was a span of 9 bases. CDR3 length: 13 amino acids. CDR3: CATSRDSGFEAFF. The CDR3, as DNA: TGTGCCACCAGCAGAGATAGCGGGTTTGAAGCTTTCTTT.

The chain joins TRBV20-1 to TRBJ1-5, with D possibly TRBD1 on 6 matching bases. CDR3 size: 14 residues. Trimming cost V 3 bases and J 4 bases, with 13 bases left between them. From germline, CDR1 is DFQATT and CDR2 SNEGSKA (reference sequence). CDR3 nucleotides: TGCAGTGCTAGTCAGGTCAGGGGAAATCAGCCCCAGCATTTT. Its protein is CSASQVRGNQPQHF.

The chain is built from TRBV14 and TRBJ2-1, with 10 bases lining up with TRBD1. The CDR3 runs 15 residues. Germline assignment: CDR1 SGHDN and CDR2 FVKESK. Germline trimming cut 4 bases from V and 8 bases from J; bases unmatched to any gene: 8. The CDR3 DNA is TGTGCCAGCAGCCCTCGGGACAGGGGCGGTCATGAGCAGTTCTTC. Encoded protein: CASSPRDRGGHEQFF.

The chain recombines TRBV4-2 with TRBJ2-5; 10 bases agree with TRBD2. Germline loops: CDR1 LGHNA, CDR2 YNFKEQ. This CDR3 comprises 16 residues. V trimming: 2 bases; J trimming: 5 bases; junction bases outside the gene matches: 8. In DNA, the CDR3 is TGTGCCAGCAGCCAATCTCGCGCTAGCGGGGGCGAGACCCAGTACTTC. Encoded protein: CASSQSRASGGETQYF.

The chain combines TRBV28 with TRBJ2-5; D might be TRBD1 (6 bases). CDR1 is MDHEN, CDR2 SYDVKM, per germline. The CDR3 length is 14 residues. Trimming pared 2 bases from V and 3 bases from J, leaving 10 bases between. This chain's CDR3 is CASSLIGGKETQYF. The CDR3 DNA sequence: TGTGCCAGCAGTTTAATAGGGGGTAAAGAGACCCAGTACTTC.

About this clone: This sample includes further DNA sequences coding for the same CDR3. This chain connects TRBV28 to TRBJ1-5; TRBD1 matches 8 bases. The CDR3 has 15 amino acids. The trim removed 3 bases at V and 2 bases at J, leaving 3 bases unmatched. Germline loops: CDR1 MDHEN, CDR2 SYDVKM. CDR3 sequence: CASSLTGARNQPQHF. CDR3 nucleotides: TGTGCCAGCAGTTTGACAGGGGCCCGCAATCAGCCCCAGCATTTT.

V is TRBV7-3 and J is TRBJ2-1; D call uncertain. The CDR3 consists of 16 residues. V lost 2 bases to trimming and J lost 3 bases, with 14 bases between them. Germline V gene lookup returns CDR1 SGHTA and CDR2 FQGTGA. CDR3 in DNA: TGTGCCAGCAGCTTATCCCAGGTGTATAGCTACAATGAGCAGTTCTTC. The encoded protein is CASSLSQVYSYNEQFF. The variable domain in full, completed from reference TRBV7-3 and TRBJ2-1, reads GAGVSQTPSNKVTEKGKYVELRCDPISGHTALYWYRQSLGQGPEFLIYFQGTGAADDSGLPNDRFFAVRPEGSVSTLKIQRTERGDSAVYLCASSLSQVYSYNEQFFGPGTRLTVL.

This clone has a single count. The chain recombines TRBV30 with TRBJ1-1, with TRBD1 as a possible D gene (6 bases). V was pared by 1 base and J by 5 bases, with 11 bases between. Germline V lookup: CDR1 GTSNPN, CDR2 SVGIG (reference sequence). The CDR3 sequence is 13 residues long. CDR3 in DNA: TGTGCCTGGAGTGGAGGGGGTTGGACTGAAGCTTTCTTT. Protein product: CAWSGGGWTEAFF. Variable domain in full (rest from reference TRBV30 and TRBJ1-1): SQTIHQWPATLVQPVGSPLSLECTVEGTSNPNLYWYRQAAGRGLQLLFYSVGIGQISSEVPQNLSASRPQDRQFILSSKKLLLSDSGFYLCAWSGGGWTEAFFGQGTRLTVV.

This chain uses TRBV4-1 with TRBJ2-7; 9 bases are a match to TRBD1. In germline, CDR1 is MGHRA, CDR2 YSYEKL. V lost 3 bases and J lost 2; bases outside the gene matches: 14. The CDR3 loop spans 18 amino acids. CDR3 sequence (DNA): TGCGCCAGCAGCCACTCTCCTCCACGGGGGACAGGGCCCTACGAGCAGTACTTC. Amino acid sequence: CASSHSPPRGTGPYEQYF.

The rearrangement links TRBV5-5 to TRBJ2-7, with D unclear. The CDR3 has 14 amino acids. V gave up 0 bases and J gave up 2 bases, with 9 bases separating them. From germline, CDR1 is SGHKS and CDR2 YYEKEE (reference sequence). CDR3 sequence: CASSLGANPYEQYF. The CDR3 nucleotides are TGTGCCAGCAGCTTGGGAGCTAACCCCTACGAGCAGTACTTC.

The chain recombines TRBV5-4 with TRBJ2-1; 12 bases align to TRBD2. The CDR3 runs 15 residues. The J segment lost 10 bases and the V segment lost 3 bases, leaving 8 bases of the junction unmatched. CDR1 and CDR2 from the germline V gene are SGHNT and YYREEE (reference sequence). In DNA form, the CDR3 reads TGTGCCAGCAGCTCGGGAGGACTAGCGGGATGGGAGCAGTTCTTC. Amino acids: CASSSGGLAGWEQFF.

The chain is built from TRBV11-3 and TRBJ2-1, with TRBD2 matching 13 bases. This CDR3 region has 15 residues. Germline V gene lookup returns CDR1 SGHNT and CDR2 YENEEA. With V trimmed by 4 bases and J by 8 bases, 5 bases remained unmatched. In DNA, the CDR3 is TGTGCCAGCAGCTCCGGACTAGCGGGAGCAGATGAGCAGTTCTTC. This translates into CASSSGLAGADEQFF.

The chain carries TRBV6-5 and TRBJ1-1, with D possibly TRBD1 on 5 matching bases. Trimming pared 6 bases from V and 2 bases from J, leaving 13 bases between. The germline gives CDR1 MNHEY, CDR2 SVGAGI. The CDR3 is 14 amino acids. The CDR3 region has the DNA TGTGCCAGCAGATGGGAGGGGCTCAACACTGAAGCTTTCTTT. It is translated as CASRWEGLNTEAFF.

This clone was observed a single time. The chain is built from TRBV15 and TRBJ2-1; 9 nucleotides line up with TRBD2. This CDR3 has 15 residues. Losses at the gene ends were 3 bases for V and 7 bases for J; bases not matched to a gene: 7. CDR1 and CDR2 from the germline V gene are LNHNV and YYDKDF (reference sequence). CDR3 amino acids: CATSRISGSVNEQFF. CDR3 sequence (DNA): TGTGCCACCAGCAGGATTAGCGGGAGTGTGAATGAGCAGTTCTTC.

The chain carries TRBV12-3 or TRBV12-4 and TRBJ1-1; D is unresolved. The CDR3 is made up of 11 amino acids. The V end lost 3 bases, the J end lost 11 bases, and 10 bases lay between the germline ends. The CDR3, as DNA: TGTGCCAGCAGTTTTAAGAGGGTTGCTTTCTTT. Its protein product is CASSFKRVAFF.

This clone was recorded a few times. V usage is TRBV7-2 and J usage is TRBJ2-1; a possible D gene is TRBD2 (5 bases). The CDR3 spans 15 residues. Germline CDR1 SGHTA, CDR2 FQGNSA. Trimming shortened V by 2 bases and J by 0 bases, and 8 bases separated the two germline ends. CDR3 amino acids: CASSLSGSSYNEQFF. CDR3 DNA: TGTGCCAGCAGCTTAAGCGGAAGCTCCTACAATGAGCAGTTCTTC.

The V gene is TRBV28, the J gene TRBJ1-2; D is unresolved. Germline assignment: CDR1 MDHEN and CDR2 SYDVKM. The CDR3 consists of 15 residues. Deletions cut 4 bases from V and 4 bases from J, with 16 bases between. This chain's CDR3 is CASSSHPDRIYGYTF. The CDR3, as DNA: TGTGCCAGCAGTTCCCACCCAGATCGAATCTATGGCTACACCTTC.

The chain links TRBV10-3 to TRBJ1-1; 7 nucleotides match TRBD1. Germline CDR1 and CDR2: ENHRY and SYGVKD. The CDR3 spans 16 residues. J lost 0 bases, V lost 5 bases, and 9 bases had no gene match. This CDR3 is CAISIGGGIVNTEAFF. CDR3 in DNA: TGTGCCATCAGTATAGGGGGCGGGATTGTGAACACTGAAGCTTTCTTT.

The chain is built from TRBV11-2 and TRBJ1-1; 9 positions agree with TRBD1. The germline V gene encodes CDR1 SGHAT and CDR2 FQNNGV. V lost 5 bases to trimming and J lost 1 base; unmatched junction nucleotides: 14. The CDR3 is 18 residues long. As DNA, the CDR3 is TGTGCCAGCAGCCCCCACAGGGGGCGGACCTTTGAGAACACTGAAGCTTTCTTT. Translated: CASSPHRGRTFENTEAFF.